This T cell receptor beta chain is drawn from a study of a mutant IDH1 vaccine in newly diagnosed glioma. Broader study findings: Pseudoprogression seemed unlinked to shifts in top peripheral T cell clonotypes.

The time point is: week 5, during vaccination. Alongside topical imiquimod, each dose of vaccine comprised 300 ug of mutant IDH1 20-mer peptide. Clones were sequenced by immunoSEQ multiplex PCR, and TCRdb holds only the in-frame ones, with some missing. Of about 30,000 clones listed, roughly 83% are singletons. Trimming cost V 1 base and J 4 bases, with 9 bases left between them. Germline-derived CDR1 and CDR2 are SQVTM and ANQGSEA. The CDR3 runs to 13 residues. Concerning this clone: The antigen remains undetermined.

This chain uses TRBV29-1 with TRBJ2-3; D possibly matches TRBD1 or TRBD2 (6 bases each). The sequence derives from a young man with glioma. Source: PBMCs, taken from a glioma patient whose treatment included an IDH1 peptide vaccine. The CDR3 sequence is CSVEAGASDTQYF. In nucleotides, the CDR3 is TGCAGCGTTGAAGCGGGGGCGTCAGATACGCAGTATTTT.